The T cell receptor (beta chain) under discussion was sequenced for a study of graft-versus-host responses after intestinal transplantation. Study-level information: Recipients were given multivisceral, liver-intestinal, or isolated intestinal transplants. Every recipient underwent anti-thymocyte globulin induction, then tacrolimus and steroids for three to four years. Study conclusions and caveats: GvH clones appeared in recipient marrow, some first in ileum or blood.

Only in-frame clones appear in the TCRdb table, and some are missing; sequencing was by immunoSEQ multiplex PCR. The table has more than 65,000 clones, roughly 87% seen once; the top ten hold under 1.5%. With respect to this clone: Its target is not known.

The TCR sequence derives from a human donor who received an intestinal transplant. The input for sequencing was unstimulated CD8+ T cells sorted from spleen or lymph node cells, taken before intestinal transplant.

In DNA, the CDR3 is TGTGCCAGCGGACCGACAGGGCGCCGGCCCCAGCATTTT. This translates into CASGPTGRRPQHF. V is TRBV27 and J is TRBJ1-5; 7 bases map to TRBD1. After removal of 8 bases from V and 9 bases from J, the junction contained 10 bases not matched to a gene. Germline CDR1 and CDR2: MNHEY and SMNVEV (reference sequence). The CDR3 spans 13 residues.